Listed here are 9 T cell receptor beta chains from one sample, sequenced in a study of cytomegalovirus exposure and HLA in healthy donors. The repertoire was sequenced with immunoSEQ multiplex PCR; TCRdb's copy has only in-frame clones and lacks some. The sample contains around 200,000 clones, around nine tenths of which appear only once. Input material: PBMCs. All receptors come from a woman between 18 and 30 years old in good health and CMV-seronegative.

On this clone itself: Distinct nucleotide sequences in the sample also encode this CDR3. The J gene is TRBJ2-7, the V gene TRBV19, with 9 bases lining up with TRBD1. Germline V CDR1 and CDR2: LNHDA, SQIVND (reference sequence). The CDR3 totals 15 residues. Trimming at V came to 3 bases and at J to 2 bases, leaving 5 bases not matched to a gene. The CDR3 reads CASSISGQGAYEQYF. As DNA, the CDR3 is TGTGCCAGTAGTATCTCGGGACAGGGAGCCTACGAGCAGTACTTC.

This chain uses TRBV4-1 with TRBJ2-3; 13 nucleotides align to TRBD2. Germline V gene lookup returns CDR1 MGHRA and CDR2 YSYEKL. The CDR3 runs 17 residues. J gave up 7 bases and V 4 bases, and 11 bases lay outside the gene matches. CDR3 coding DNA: TGCGCCAGCAGCCCGGAACTAGCGGGAGGGCCGATTAATACGCAGTATTTT. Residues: CASSPELAGGPINTQYF.

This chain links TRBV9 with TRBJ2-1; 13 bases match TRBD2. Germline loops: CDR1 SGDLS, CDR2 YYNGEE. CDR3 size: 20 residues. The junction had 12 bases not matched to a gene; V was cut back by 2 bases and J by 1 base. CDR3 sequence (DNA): TGTGCCAGCAGCGTGGGACTAGCGGGACAAAAAATTCATTCCTACAATGAGCAGTTCTTC. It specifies CASSVGLAGQKIHSYNEQFF.

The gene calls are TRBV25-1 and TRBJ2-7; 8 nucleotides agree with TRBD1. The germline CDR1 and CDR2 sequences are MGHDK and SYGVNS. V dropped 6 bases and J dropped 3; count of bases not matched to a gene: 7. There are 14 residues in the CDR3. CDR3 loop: CASRGSGTGYEQYF. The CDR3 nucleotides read TGTGCCAGCAGGGGATCCGGGACAGGCTACGAGCAGTACTTC.

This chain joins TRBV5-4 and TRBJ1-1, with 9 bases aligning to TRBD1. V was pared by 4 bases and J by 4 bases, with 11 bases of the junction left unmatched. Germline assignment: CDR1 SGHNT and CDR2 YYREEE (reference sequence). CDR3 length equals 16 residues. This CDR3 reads CASSPGQGALGTEAFF. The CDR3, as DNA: TGTGCCAGCAGCCCGGGACAGGGCGCCCTTGGCACTGAAGCTTTCTTT.

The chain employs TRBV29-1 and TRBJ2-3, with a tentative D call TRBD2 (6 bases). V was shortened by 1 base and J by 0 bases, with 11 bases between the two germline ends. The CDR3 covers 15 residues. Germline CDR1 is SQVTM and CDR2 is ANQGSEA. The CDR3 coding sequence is TGCAGCGTTGAAGGGCTAGCGTTTAGCACAGATACGCAGTATTTT. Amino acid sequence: CSVEGLAFSTDTQYF.

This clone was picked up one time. The CDR3 coding sequence is TGCGCCAGCAGCATACAGGGTACCTACGAGCAGTACTTC. Amino acids: CASSIQGTYEQYF. V gene TRBV5-1 combines with J gene TRBJ2-7; D is perhaps TRBD1 (6 bases). CDR1 and CDR2 (germline): SGHRS, YFSETQ. This CDR3 contains 13 residues. V was clipped by 4 bases and J by 2 bases, with 10 bases between them.

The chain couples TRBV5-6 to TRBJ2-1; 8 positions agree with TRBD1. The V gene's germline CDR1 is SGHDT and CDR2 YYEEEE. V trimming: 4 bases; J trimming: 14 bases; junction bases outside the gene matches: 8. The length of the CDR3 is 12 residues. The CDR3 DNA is TGTGCCAGCAGCGTGGACAGGGTGGTCGAGTTCTTC. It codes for CASSVDRVVEFF.

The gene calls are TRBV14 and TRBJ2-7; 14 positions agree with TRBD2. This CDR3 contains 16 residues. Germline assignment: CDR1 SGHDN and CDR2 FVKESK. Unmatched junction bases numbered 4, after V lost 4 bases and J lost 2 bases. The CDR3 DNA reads TGTGCCAGCAGCCCGGGGACTAGCGGGAGCCCCTACGAGCAGTACTTC. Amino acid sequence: CASSPGTSGSPYEQYF.